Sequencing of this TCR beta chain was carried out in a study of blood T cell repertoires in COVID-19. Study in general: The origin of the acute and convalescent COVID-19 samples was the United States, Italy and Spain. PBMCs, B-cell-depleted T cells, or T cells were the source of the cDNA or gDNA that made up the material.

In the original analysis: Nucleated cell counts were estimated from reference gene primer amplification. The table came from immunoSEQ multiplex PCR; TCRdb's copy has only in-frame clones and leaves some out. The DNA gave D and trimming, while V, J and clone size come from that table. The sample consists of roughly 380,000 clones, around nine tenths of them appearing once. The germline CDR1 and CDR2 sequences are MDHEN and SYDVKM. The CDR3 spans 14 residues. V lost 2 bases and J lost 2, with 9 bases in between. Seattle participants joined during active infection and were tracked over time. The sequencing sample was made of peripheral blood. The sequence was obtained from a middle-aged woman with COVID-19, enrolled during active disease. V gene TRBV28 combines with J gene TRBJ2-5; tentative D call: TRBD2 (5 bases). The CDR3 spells CASSLSAGQETQYF. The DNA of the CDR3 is TGTGCCAGCAGTTTAAGTGCGGGTCAAGAGACCCAGTACTTC.